What follows describes a single TCR beta chain. Its antigen has not been determined. TCRdb records Illumina HiSeq 2000 as the sequencer. TCR beta cDNA libraries were made by 5'RACE template switching that added a universal primer site and unique molecular identifiers. Priming for cDNA synthesis came from the TCR beta constant segment, and two successive PCR amplification steps followed. For the original study's pipeline: MIGEC was used to demultiplex reads and group reads by UMI, and MiTCR was used to assemble and quantify clonotypes. Only TCR cDNA sequences supported by at least two reads were kept to exclude erroneous sequences. The tcR package was used for downstream repertoire analysis, and clonotypes were matched between fractions using CDR3 nucleotide sequence together with V segment. VDJmatch was used to annotate antigen specificity against VDJdb, with one amino acid substitution allowed in CDR3. Reads reprocessed by TCRdb are summarized as one entry per CDR3 protein sequence, and DNA is absent. These V and J calls derive from TCRdb rather than the authors' analysis. For this sample, the table gives about 550,000 distinct CDR3 sequences. The top ten clones comprise under 4.5% of the sample.

This entry comes from a study of T cells expressing NK-cell markers (TCRdb year 2020). Notes on the research overall: Three sorted T-cell subsets (CD3+CD56+NKG2C+, CD3+CD56+NKG2C- and CD3+CD56-NKG2C+) from fewer than 10 donors had their TCR beta-chain repertoires profiled. Among the eight sequenced donors, only one was HCMV-seronegative, while the other seven were HCMV-seropositive. The eight sequenced donors were randomly selected healthy volunteers, three men and five women. Libraries were sequenced as 2 x 150 bp reads on Illumina HiSeq 2000/2500, MiSeq or NextSeq. Here is what the overall study found, with its caveats: It remained unclear whether the expanded NKG2C-expressing T cell clones were specific for HCMV antigens. Those dominant clonotypes were again the most abundant among CD3+CD56-NKG2C+ cells in several donors, at roughly 25-65%. In several donors, the dominant CD3+CD56+NKG2C+ clonotypes were found to rank among the top 10 CD8+ clonotypes and to make up about 1.0-7.5% of CD8+ T cells.

HCMV serostatus was determined by detecting HCMV-specific IgG in serum with a commercial ELISA kit. Peripheral blood mononuclear cells were isolated from blood by Ficoll density gradient centrifugation. Sequenced input: blood T cells: a sorted CD56 or NKG2C T cell subset, CD4+ or CD8+ T cells, or bulk PBMC T cells (not recorded which). This sequence originates from a man younger than 35 in good health. Donor details come from another sample of the same person, matched by shared clones.

The CDR3 sequence is CAIQLAGGREQFF. The V and J segments used are TRBV10-3 and TRBJ2-1; checking the TCRdb D call of TRBD2 is not possible without DNA. The CDR3 runs 13 residues from the cysteine to the phenylalanine. No nucleotide data were recorded. CDR1 and CDR2 were assigned from the germline V gene as ENHRY and SYGVKD.